The source of this T cell receptor beta chain is a study of early T cells in non-severe SARS-CoV-2 infection. Study results and limitations: VDJdb-based annotation leaned toward anti-spike CD8 responses and missed private and CD4 specificities.

Concerning this clonotype itself: Its antigen is as yet unknown.

MiXCR, run by TCRdb on the 5' RACE reads, gives a single entry per CDR3 protein. The table has 35,000 to 50,000 distinct CDR3 sequences, approximately 5.9% seen once. Unmatched junction bases numbered 8, after V lost 6 bases and J lost 8 bases. Germline V CDR1 and CDR2: ENHRY, SYGVKD. This CDR3 is built from 13 residues. The V call is TRBV10-3, the J call TRBJ1-2; 8 nucleotides match TRBD1. Sequenced material: whole blood, taken at baseline. The clonotype comes from an adult who was a healthcare worker with PCR-confirmed SARS-CoV-2 infection or an uninfected control (not recorded which). CDR3 residues: CAIRLDREDGYTF. DNA for the CDR3: TGTGCCATCAGGTTGGACAGGGAAGACGGCTACACCTTC.